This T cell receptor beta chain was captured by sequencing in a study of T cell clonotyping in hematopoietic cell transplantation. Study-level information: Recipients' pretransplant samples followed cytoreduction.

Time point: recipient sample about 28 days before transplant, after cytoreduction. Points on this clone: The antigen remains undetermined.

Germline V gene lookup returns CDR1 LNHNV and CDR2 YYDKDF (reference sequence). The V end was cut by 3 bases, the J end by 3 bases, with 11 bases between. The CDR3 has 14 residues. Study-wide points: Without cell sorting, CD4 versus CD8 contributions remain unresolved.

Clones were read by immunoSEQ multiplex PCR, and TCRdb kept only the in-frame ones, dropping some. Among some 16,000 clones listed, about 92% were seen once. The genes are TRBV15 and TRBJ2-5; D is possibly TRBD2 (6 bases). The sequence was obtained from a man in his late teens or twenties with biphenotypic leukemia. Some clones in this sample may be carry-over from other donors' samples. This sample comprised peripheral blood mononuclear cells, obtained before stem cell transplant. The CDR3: CATSSRLDKETQYF. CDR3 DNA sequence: TGTGCCACCAGCAGCCGACTAGACAAAGAGACCCAGTACTTC.